This TCR beta chain originates from a study of blood T cell repertoires in COVID-19. Across the study: Sample material is recorded as cDNA or gDNA derived from T cells, B-cell-depleted T cells, or PBMCs.

Trimming took off 6 bases at V and 4 bases at J, with 12 bases between the two ends. This CDR3 region has 13 residues. CDR1 is SNHLY and CDR2 is FYNNEI in the germline V gene. Generated by immunoSEQ multiplex PCR, the TCRdb table keeps only in-frame clones and is missing some. Here the sample spans approximately 490,000 clones, about nine tenths being singletons. The cohort comprised adults aged about 18 to 90 years residing in some 24 US areas. Clinical history as reported by participants underpinned cohort assignment. This clone has only a few counts. The sequencing input was PBMCs or T cells enriched from blood (not recorded which). The gene calls are TRBV2 and TRBJ1-1; a possible D gene is TRBD1 (5 bases). The source of this sequence is a woman between 18 and 29 years old who had recovered from COVID-19. The CDR3 DNA follows: TGTGCCAGCAGGTCCGCGGGACCCACTGAAGCTTTCTTT. The encoded protein is CASRSAGPTEAFF.